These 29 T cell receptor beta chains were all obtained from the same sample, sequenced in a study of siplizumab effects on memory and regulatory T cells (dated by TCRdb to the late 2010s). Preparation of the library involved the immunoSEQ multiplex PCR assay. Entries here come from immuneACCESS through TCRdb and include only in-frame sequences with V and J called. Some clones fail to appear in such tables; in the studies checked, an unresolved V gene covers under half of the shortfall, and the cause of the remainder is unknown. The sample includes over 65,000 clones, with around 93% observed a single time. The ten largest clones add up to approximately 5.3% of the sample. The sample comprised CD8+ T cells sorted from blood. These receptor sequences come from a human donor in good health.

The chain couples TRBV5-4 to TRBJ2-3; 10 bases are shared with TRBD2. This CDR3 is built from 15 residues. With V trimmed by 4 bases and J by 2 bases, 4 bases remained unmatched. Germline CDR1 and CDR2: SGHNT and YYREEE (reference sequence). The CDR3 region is CASSTLAGLTDTQYF. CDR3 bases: TGTGCCAGCAGCACACTAGCGGGGCTCACAGATACGCAGTATTTT.

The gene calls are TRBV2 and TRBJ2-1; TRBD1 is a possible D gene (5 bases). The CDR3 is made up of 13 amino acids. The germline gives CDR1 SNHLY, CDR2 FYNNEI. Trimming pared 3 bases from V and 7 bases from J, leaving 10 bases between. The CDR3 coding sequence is TGTGCCAGCAGTGATGGACAAATGAATGAGCAGTTCTTC. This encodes CASSDGQMNEQFF.

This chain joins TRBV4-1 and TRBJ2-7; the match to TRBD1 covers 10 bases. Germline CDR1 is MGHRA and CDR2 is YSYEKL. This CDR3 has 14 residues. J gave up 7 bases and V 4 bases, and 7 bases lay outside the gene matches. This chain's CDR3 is CASSPRQGAGEQYF. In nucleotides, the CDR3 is TGCGCCAGCAGCCCCCGACAGGGGGCGGGGGAGCAGTACTTC.

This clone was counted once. The CDR3 region is CASKQGSPQPQHF. CDR3 nucleotide sequence: TGTGCCAGCAAGCAGGGATCACCCCAGCCCCAGCATTTT. The rearrangement uses TRBV2 and TRBJ1-5; D is perhaps TRBD1 (5 bases). Deletions cut 7 bases from V and 7 bases from J, with 14 bases between. Germline V gene sequence: CDR1 SNHLY, CDR2 FYNNEI. The CDR3 length is 13 residues.

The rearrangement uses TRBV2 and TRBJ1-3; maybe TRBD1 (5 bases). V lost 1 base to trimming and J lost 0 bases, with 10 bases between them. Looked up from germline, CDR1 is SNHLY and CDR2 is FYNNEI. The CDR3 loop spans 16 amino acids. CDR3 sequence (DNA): TGTGCCAGCAGTGAAGTCCGGCAGGGCTCTGGAAACACCATATATTTT. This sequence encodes CASSEVRQGSGNTIYF.

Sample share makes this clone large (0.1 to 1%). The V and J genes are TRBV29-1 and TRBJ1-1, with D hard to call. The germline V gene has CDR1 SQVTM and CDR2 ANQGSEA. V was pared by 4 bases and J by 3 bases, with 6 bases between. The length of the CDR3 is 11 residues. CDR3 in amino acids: CSVAVHTEAFF. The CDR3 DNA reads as TGCAGCGTTGCTGTGCACACTGAAGCTTTCTTT.

CDR3 bases: TGTGCCAGTAAAGAGGGCACTGAAGCTTTCTTT. As protein: CASKEGTEAFF. This sequence joins TRBV9 and TRBJ1-1; D unresolved. CDR3 length: 11 residues. The V end lost 8 bases, the J end lost 4 bases, and 9 bases lay between the germline ends. Per the germline V gene, CDR1 is SGDLS and CDR2 is YYNGEE. Filled out from reference TRBV9 and TRBJ1-1, the complete variable domain reads DSGVTQTPKHLITATGQRVTLRCSPRSGDLSVYWYQQSLDQGLQFLIQYYNGEERAKGNILERFSAQQFPDLHSELNLSSLELGDSALYFCASKEGTEAFFGQGTRLTVV.

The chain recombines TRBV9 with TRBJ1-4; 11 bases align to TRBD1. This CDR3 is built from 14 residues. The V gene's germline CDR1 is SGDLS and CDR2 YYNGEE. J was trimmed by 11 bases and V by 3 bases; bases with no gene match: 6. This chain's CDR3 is CASSEGQGGPKLFF. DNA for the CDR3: TGTGCCAGCAGCGAGGGACAGGGGGGACCCAAACTGTTTTTT.

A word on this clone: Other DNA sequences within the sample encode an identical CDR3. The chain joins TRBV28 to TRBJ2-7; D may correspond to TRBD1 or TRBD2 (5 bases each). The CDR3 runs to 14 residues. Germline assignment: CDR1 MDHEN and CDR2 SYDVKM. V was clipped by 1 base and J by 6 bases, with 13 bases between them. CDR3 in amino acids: CASSLLEGPPEQYF. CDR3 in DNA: TGTGCCAGCAGTTTATTAGAGGGACCTCCCGAGCAGTACTTC. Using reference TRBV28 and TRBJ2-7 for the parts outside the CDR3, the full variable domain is DVKVTQSSRYLVKRTGEKVFLECVQDMDHENMFWYRQDPGLGLRLIYFSYDVKMKEKGDIPEGYSVSREKKERFSLILESASTNQTSMYLCASSLLEGPPEQYFGPGTRLTVT.

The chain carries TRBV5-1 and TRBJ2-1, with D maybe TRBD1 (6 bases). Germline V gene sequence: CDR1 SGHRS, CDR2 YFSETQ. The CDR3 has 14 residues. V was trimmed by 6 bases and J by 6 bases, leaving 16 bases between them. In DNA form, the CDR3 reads TGCGCCAGCACCCGGGACATGATAGGCAATGAGCAGTTCTTC. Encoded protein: CASTRDMIGNEQFF.

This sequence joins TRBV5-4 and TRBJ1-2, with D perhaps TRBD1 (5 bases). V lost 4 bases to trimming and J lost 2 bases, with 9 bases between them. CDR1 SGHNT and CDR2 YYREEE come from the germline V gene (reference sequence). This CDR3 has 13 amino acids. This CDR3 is CASSLRGNYGYTF. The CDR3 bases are TGTGCCAGCAGCCTCCGGGGGAACTATGGCTACACCTTC. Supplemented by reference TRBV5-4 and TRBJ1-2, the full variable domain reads ETGVTQSPTHLIKTRGQQVTLRCSSQSGHNTVSWYQQALGQGPQFIFQYYREEENGRGNFPPRFSGLQFPNYSSELNVNALELDDSALYLCASSLRGNYGYTFGSGTRLTVV.

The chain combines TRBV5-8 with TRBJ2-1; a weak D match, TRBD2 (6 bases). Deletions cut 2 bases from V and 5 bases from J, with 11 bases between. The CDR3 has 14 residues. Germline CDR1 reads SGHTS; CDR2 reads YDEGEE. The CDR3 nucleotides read TGTGCCAGCAGCTTTGGAGGGTCTGACAATGAGCAGTTCTTC. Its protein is CASSFGGSDNEQFF.

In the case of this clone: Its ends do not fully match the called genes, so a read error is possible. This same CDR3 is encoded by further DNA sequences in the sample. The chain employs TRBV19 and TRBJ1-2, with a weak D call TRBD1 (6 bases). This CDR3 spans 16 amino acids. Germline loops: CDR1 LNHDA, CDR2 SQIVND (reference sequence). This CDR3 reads CASSMDPTGSGNGYTF. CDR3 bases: TGCGCCAGTAGTATGGACCCCACAGGGTCAGGTAATGGCTACACCTTC.

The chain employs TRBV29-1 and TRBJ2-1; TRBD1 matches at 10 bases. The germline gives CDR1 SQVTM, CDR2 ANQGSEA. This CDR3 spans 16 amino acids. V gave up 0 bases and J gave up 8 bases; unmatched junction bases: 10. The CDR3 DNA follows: TGCAGCGTTGAAGATCTCGGACAGGGGGTTGTCGATGAGCAGTTCTTC. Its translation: CSVEDLGQGVVDEQFF.

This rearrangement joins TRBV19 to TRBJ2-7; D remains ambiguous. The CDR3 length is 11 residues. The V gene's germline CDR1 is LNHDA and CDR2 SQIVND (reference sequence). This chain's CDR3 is CAVDGAYEQYF. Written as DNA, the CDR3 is TGTGCGGTGGACGGAGCCTACGAGCAGTACTTC.

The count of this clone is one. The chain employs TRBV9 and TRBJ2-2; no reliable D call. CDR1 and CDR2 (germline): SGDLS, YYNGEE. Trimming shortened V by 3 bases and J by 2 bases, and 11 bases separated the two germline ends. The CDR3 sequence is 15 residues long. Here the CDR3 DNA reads TGTGCCAGCAGCGCCGAAGGCAGAAACACCGGGGAGCTGTTTTTT. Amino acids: CASSAEGRNTGELFF. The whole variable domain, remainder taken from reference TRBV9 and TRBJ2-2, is DSGVTQTPKHLITATGQRVTLRCSPRSGDLSVYWYQQSLDQGLQFLIQYYNGEERAKGNILERFSAQQFPDLHSELNLSSLELGDSALYFCASSAEGRNTGELFFGEGSRLTVL.

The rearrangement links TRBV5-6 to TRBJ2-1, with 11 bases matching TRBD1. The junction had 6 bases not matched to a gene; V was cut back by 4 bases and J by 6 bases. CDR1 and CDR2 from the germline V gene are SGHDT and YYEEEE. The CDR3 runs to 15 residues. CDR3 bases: TGTGCCAGCAGCCTTGGACAGGGGGCGGTCAATGAGCAGTTCTTC. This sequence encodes CASSLGQGAVNEQFF. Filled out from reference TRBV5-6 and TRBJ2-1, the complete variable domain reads DAGVTQSPTHLIKTRGQQVTLRCSPKSGHDTVSWYQQALGQGPQFIFQYYEEEERQRGNFPDRFSGHQFPNYSSELNVNALLLGDSALYLCASSLGQGAVNEQFFGPGTRLTVL.

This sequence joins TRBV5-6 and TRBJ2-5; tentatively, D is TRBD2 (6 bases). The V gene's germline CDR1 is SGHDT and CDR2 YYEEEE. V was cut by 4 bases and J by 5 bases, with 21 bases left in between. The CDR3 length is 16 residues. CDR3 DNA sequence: TGTGCCAGCAGCCCGGACTATCTTAATGGGCTGGAGACCCAGTACTTC. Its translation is CASSPDYLNGLETQYF.

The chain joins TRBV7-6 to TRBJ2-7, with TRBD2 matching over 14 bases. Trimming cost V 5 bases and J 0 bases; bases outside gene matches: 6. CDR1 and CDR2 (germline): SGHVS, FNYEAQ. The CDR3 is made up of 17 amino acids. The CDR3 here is CASSLGTSGGSSYEQYF. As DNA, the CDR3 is TGTGCCAGCAGCCTCGGGACTAGCGGGGGTAGCTCCTACGAGCAGTACTTC. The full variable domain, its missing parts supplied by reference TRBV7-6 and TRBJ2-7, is GAGVSQSPRYKVTKRGQDVALRCDPISGHVSLYWYRQALGQGPEFLTYFNYEAQQDKSGLPNDRFSAERPEGSISTLTIQRTEQRDSAMYRCASSLGTSGGSSYEQYFGPGTRLTVT.

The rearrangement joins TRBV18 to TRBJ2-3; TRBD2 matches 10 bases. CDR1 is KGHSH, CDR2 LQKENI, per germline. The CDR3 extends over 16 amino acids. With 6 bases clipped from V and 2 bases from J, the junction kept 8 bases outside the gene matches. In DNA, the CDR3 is TGTGCCAGCTCTCGACCTCTAGCGGGGGACACAGATACGCAGTATTTT. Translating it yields CASSRPLAGDTDTQYF. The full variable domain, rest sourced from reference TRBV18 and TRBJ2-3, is NAGVMQNPRHLVRRRGQEARLRCSPMKGHSHVYWYRQLPEEGLKFMVYLQKENIIDESGMPKERFSAEFPKEGPSILRIQQVVRGDSAAYFCASSRPLAGDTDTQYFGPGTRLTVL.

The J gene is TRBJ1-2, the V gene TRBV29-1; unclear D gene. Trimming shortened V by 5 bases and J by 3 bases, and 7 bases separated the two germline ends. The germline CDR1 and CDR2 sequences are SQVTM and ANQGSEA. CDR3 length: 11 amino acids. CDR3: CSVFGDYGYTF. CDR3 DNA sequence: TGCAGCGTTTTCGGGGACTATGGCTACACCTTC.

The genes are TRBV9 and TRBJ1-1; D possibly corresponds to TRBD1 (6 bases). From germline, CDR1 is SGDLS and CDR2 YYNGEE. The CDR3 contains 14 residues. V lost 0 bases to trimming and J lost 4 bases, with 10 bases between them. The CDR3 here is CASSVGGGTTEAFF. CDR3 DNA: TGTGCCAGCAGCGTAGGAGGGGGGACCACTGAAGCTTTCTTT.

The DNA for the CDR3 is TGTGCCAGCAGTTACTATCCCCTCGGAGGCAATCAGCCCCAGCATTTT. Residues: CASSYYPLGGNQPQHF. The genes are TRBV6-5 and TRBJ1-5; the D is unclear. Germline CDR1 is MNHEY and CDR2 is SVGAGI. The CDR3 extends over 16 amino acids. Trimming took off 1 base at V and 2 bases at J, with 12 bases between the two ends.

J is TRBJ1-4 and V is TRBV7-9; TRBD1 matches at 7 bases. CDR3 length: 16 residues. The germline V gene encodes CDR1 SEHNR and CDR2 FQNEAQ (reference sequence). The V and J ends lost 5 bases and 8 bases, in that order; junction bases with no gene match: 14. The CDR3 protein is CASSGLGTASGEKLFF. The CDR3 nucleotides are TGTGCCAGCAGCGGACTCGGGACAGCCAGTGGGGAAAAACTGTTTTTT.

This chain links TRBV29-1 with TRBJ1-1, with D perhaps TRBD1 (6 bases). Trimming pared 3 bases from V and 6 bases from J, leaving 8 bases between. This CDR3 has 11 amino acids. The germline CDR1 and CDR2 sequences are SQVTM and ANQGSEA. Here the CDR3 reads CSVDEGAEAFF. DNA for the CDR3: TGCAGCGTTGATGAGGGGGCTGAAGCTTTCTTT.

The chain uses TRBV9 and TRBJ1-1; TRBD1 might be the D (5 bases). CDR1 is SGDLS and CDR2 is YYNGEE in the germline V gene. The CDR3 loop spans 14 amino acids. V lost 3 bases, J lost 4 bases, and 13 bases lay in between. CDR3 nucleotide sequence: TGTGCCAGCAGCGCCTCTCCGGGGGGCACTGAAGCTTTCTTT. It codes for CASSASPGGTEAFF.

CDR3 bases: TGTGCCAGTAGCAACGGACAGGGTGATCAGCCCCAGCATTTT. The encoded protein is CASSNGQGDQPQHF. The genes are TRBV27 and TRBJ1-5; 8 positions agree with TRBD1. This CDR3 is 14 amino acids long. With V trimmed by 9 bases and J by 5 bases, 9 bases remained unmatched. Per germline, CDR1 MNHEY and CDR2 SMNVEV (reference sequence).

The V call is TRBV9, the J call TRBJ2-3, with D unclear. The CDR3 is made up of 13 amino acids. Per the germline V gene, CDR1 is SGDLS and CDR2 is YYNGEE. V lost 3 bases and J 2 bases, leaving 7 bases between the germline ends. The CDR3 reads CASSGSPTDTQYF. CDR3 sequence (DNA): TGTGCCAGCAGCGGGTCTCCCACAGATACGCAGTATTTT.

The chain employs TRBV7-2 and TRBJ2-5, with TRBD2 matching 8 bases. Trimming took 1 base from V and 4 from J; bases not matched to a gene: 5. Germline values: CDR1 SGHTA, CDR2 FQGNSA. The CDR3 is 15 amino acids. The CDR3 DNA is TGTGCCAGCAGCTTAGGGCCCCTAGCGGGAGAGACCCAGTACTTC. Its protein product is CASSLGPLAGETQYF.